This TCR beta chain was sequenced in a study of cytomegalovirus exposure and HLA in healthy donors. Background on the study: Earlier sequencing of about 179 million T cells yielded nearly 120 million unique TCR beta sequences. Whole-study results and caveats: Approximately 160 TCR beta chains were listed as cytomegalovirus-associated. Later examination showed HLA-associated TCR beta chains had greater clonal expansion than equally common others.

Comments on this clone: As yet, its antigen is unknown.

It was with 60 Vbeta and 13 Jbeta primers that the PCR ran. Measured with immunoSEQ multiplex PCR; TCRdb has only the in-frame clones, and not every one. The repertoire table contains about 140,000 clones. The sequence was obtained from a man aged 40-50 years in good health and CMV-seronegative. Sequencing was carried out using PBMCs.

The CDR3 DNA follows: TGTGCCAGCAGCATCTCGGAGGGGGCCTATGAGCAGTTCTTC. Encoded protein: CASSISEGAYEQFF. This chain links TRBV11-2 with TRBJ2-1; D may be TRBD1 (7 bases). This CDR3 region has 14 residues. The V gene lost 5 bases and the J gene lost 8 bases, with 16 bases spanning the gap. Germline CDR1 SGHAT, CDR2 FQNNGV.